This is a list of T cell receptor beta chains from one sample in a study of cytomegalovirus exposure and HLA in healthy donors. Assay: immunoSEQ multiplex PCR; the TCRdb copy retains only in-frame clones and omits some. The sample contains about 190,000 clones, roughly 90% of which appear only once. Sequenced: PBMCs. Source of these receptors: a woman aged 25 to 39 in good health and CMV-seronegative. Each CDR3 is given with its conserved first and last residue. A D gene is named only where the DNA matches it firmly. Not all rows give a size; the values are once, few, many and, for expanded clones, a class.

j_gene: TRBJ2-4
v_gene: TRBV28
d_gene: .
abundance: once
CDR3nt: TGTGCCAGCAGTTTCGGAGGGATTGACATTCAGTACTTC
CDR3aa: CASSFGGIDIQYF

j_gene: TRBJ2-5
v_gene: TRBV29-1
d_gene: TRBD2
abundance: .
CDR3nt: TGCAGCGGGCGGGAGGGCCAAGAGACCCAGTACTTC
CDR3aa: CSGREGQETQYF

j_gene: TRBJ2-1
v_gene: TRBV4-1
d_gene: .
abundance: .
CDR3nt: TGCGCCAGCACCCTAATCCTCCGGGACTACAATGAGCAGTTCTTC
CDR3aa: CASTLILRDYNEQFF

j_gene: TRBJ2-7
v_gene: TRBV5-4
d_gene: TRBD2
abundance: .
CDR3nt: TGTGCCAGCAGCGACCCTAGCGGGGGGTCCTACGAGCAGTACTTC
CDR3aa: CASSDPSGGSYEQYF

j_gene: TRBJ2-1
v_gene: TRBV6-6
d_gene: TRBD2
abundance: once
CDR3nt: TGTGCCAGTGAGACTAGCGGGACTCACAATGAGCAGTTCTTC
CDR3aa: CASETSGTHNEQFF

j_gene: TRBJ1-1
v_gene: TRBV29-1
d_gene: .
abundance: .
CDR3nt: TGCAGCGTTTCCGACACTGTAGAGGCTTTCTTT
CDR3aa: CSVSDTVEAFF

j_gene: TRBJ2-7
v_gene: TRBV28
d_gene: TRBD1
abundance: once
CDR3nt: TGTGCCAGCAGCTACAGGGGGCTTAGGAACGAGCAGTACTTC
CDR3aa: CASSYRGLRNEQYF

j_gene: TRBJ2-1
v_gene: TRBV7-2
d_gene: TRBD1
abundance: once
CDR3nt: TGTGCCAGCAGCTATAGACAGGGGGTTGGTGAGCAGTTCTTC
CDR3aa: CASSYRQGVGEQFF

j_gene: TRBJ2-7
v_gene: TRBV6-4
d_gene: TRBD2
abundance: few
CDR3nt: TGTGCCAGCAGTGACTGCCTGACGCGGGGGTGGGTTCTCGAGCAGTACTTC
CDR3aa: CASSDCLTRGWVLEQYF

j_gene: TRBJ2-1
v_gene: TRBV6-1
d_gene: TRBD2
abundance: .
CDR3nt: TGTGCCAGCCCGGGGGGGGTCACCTACAATGAGCAGTTCTTC
CDR3aa: CASPGGVTYNEQFF

j_gene: TRBJ2-3
v_gene: TRBV6-4
d_gene: TRBD2
abundance: .
CDR3nt: TGTGCCAGCAGCGATTTCGCGGGAGATGCGCAGTATTTT
CDR3aa: CASSDFAGDAQYF